This T cell receptor (beta chain) comes out of a study of blood T cell repertoires in COVID-19. Whole-study context: Sources were T cells, B-cell-depleted T cells, or PBMCs; the material itself was cDNA or gDNA.

Profiled with immunoSEQ multiplex PCR; TCRdb holds only in-frame clones, not every one. The table includes 200,000 or so clones, about 88% detected once. Trimming cost V 0 bases and J 12 bases; bases outside gene matches: 7. Germline CDR1 SGHDT, CDR2 YYEEEE. The CDR3 covers 13 residues. The specimen was peripheral blood. The chain is built from TRBV5-6 and TRBJ2-7; 9 bases line up with TRBD1. This receptor was taken from a man aged 45 to 65 with COVID-19, enrolled during active disease. CDR3 DNA sequence: TGTGCCAGCAGCTTGGGTGGGACAGGGCCCTCGTACTTC. This codes for CASSLGGTGPSYF.